The entry below describes one T cell receptor (beta chain). This clonotype was observed many times. The specificity of this receptor is unknown. No base qualities exist here, and no much larger clone lies one base off it. The sample is drawn from a study of T cells in Graves' hyperthyroidism and ophthalmopathy (dated by TCRdb to between 2018 and 2021). Context from the whole study: Peripheral blood was sampled at the time of initial diagnosis, prior to any treatment. TCR V-J signatures able to tell the groups apart were searched for in a discovery cohort of 100 patients, of whom fewer than 45 had Graves' ophthalmopathy and about 60 had stable Graves' hyperthyroidism. Prospective prediction of ophthalmopathy was tested in an independent validation cohort of 18 to 20 hyperthyroidism patients and 17 patients who later progressed to ophthalmopathy. The 80 to 100 discovery patients were randomly divided into training and test sets at a 7:3 ratio. In addition, the study compared T-cell repertoires in thyroid tissue and in blood from a handful of Graves' hyperthyroidism patients. Following sampling, methimazole starting at 30 mg daily was given to hyperthyroidism patients, and high-dose intravenous methylprednisolone was given to ophthalmopathy patients. The paper describes TCR Vbeta CDR3 sequencing of about 140 peripheral blood samples, made up of about 40 ophthalmopathy patients, roughly 80 hyperthyroidism patients and 17 progressor patients. Study-wide findings and limitations: No statistical method was used to set the sample size in advance, and investigators knew the group allocation. A model built on a 13 V-J signature distinguished ophthalmopathy from stable hyperthyroidism, reaching 85% to 90% sensitivity and under 84% specificity in cross-validation and 80%/75% in testing. In validation, the model predicted progression to ophthalmopathy with just under 71% sensitivity and around 72% specificity, a median of about six months before onset. Most expanded thyroid clonotypes (frequency above 0.001) were also detected in blood, a finding suggesting that blood repertoires may reflect thyroid immune responses.

The TCR beta CDR3 regions were amplified from the RNA transcripts. The first round of RT-PCR for the TCR CDR3 was performed with the HTBI primer set and the Qiagen OneStep RT-PCR kit. The libraries were constructed in a second round of multiplex PCR and then size-selected and purified. Sequencing of the libraries was done on an Illumina HiSeq2000 using paired-end 100 bp reads. Regarding the original processing steps: Raw data were processed with SOAPnuke, discarding reads with adapters, uncalled bases, mean Phred below 15, or no exact constant-primer or identifier match. COPE v1.2.5 was used to merge the high-quality paired reads, and each unique nucleotide sequence was defined as a clonotype. MiTCR v1.1 was used to align clonotypes to the IMGT TRBV, TRBD and TRBJ reference segments. Only V-J combinations with frequency above 0.0001, covering about 99% of repertoires, were analysed. A TCS score was defined as the ratio between F50 (clonal expansion) and ExV (chaos), using BLOSUM62-based TCRdist between CDR3 peptides within each V-J. Welch's t-statistics and random forest reduced 500 to 650 V-J features to 10 to 15, which were used in a naive Bayes classifier (R e1071). TCRdb itself trimmed the public reads at Q25 with fastp, ran MiXCR and retained productive beta chains. CDR3 protein duplicates are merged, each entry listing the most common genes and DNA. These V and J calls originate from TCRdb's pipeline instead of the authors' own analysis. The sample records fewer than 700,000 distinct CDR3 sequences, roughly 17% of which are singletons. The ten largest clonotypes hold roughly 18% of the sample.

The CDR1 and CDR2 encoded by the germline V gene are SNHLY and FYNNEI. Here V drops 3 bases and J drops 3 bases, and the junction holds 2 bases not matched to any gene. The CDR3 covers 13 residues, taking in both the cysteine and the phenylalanine. Only the CDR3 portion is preserved as DNA: 39 bases, with reading frame beginning at the first base. Ophthalmopathy patients had moderately to severely active disease, Clinical Activity Score of at least 3, NOSPECS grade of at least 4, and duration under 3 months. Any patient with an uncontrolled infection, another autoimmune disease, pregnancy or lactation was excluded. Clinical symptoms, serum thyroxine and TRAb, thyroid ultrasound, and orbital computed tomography formed the basis for the diagnoses. PBMCs were separated from roughly 10 ml of fresh peripheral blood using Ficoll-Paque density gradient centrifugation. Total RNA was extracted with Trizol reagent, and quality was checked on an Agilent 2100 Bioanalyzer.

In this chain, TRBV2 is recombined with TRBJ2-7; TRBD1 lines up with 7 middle nucleotides. The sequenced material came from blood. The origin of this receptor is a woman aged 18-35 years with Graves' ophthalmopathy. The nucleotide sequence reads as follows: TGTGCCAGCAGTGATTCAGGGGGCTACGAGCAGTACTTC. Translated, it gives CASSDSGGYEQYF. Beyond the CDR3, the reference TRBV2 and TRBJ2-7 genes provide the residues; the full variable domain reads: EPEVTQTPSHQVTQMGQEVILRCVPISNHLYFYWYRQILGQKVEFLVSFYNNEISEKSEIFDDQFSVERPDGSNFTLKIRSTKLEDSAMYFCASSDSGGYEQYFGPGTRLTVT.